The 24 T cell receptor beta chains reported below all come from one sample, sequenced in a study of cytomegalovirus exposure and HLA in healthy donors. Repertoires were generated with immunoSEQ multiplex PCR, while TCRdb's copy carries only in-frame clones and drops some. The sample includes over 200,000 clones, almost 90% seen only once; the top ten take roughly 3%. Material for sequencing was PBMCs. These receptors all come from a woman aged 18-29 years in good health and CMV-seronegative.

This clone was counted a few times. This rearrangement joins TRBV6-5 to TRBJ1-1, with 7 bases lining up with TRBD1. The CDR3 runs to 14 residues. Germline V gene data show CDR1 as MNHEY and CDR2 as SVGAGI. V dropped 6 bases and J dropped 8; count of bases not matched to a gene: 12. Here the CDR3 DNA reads TGTGCCAGCAGCGCGGGACAGTCCTGGGGAGAAGCTTTCTTT. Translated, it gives CASSAGQSWGEAFF.

CDR3 DNA: TGTGCCAGCAGACCGCCTGGGAGCTCCTACAATGAGCAGTTCTTC. Amino acid sequence: CASRPPGSSYNEQFF. This chain links TRBV7-9 with TRBJ2-1, with a tentative D call TRBD2 (5 bases). This CDR3 has 15 residues. Trimming cost V 6 bases and J 0 bases, with 12 bases left between them. Germline assignment: CDR1 SEHNR and CDR2 FQNEAQ (reference sequence).

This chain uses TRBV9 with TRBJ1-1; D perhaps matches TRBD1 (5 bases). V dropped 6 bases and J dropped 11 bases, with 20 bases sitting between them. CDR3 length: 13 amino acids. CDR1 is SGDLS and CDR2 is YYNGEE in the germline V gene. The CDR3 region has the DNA TGTGCCAGCATCAGGGAGGGTAAAGGTGGGGCTTTCTTT. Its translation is CASIREGKGGAFF.

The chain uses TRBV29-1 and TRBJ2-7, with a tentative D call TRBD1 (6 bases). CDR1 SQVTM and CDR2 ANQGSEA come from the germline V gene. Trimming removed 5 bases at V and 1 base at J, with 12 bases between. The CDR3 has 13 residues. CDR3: CSVSQTGSYEQYF. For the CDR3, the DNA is TGCAGCGTTTCCCAGACAGGTTCCTACGAGCAGTACTTC.

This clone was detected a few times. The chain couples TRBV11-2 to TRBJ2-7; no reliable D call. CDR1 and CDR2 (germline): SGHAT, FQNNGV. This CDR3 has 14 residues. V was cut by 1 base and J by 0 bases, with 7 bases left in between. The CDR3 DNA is TGTGCCAGCAGCTTAGTTTCGGGCTCCTACGAGCAGTACTTC. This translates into CASSLVSGSYEQYF. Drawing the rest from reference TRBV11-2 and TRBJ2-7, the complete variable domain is EAGVAQSPRYKIIEKRQSVAFWCNPISGHATLYWYQQILGQGPKLLIQFQNNGVVDDSQLPKDRFSAERLKGVDSTLKIQPAKLEDSAVYLCASSLVSGSYEQYFGPGTRLTVT.

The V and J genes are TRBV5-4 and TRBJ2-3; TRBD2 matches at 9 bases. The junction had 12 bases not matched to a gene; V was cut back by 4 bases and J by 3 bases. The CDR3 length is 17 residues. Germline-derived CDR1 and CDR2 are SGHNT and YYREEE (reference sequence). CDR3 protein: CASSPPRGRGGTDTQYF. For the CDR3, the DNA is TGTGCCAGCAGCCCTCCGCGCGGGAGGGGAGGGACAGATACGCAGTATTTT.

DNA for the CDR3: TGTGCCAGCAGCCCACTCCAAGAGACCCAGTACTTC. This translates into CASSPLQETQYF. V usage is TRBV5-6 and J usage is TRBJ2-5, with D unclear. The ends were cut back, 4 bases at V and 1 base at J, with 5 bases in the middle. CDR1 is SGHDT, CDR2 YYEEEE, per germline. The CDR3 loop spans 12 amino acids.

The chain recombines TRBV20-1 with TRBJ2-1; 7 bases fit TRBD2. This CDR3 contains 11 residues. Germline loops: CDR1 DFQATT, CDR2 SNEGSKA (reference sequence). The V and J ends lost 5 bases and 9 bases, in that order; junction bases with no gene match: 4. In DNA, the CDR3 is TGCAGTGCTGGCGGGGGACTTGAGCAGTTCTTC. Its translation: CSAGGGLEQFF.

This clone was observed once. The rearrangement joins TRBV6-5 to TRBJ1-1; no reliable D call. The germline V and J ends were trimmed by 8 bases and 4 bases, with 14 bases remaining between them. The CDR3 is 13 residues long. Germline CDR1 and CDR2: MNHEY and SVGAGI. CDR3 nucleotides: TGTGCCAGCTCGGAGAAGCCGGGCACTGAAGCTTTCTTT. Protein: CASSEKPGTEAFF.

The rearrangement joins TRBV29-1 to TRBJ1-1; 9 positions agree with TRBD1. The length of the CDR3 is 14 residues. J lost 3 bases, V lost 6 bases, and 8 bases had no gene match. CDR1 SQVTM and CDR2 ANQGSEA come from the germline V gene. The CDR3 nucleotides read TGCAGCGTGAAAAAACAGGGGGCGGACACTGAAGCTTTCTTT. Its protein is CSVKKQGADTEAFF.

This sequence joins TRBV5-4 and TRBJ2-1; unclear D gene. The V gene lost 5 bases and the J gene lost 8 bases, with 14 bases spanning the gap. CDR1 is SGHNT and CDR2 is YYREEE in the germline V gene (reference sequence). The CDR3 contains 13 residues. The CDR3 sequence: CASSPSALDEQFF. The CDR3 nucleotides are TGTGCCAGCAGTCCCTCAGCGCTGGATGAGCAGTTCTTC.

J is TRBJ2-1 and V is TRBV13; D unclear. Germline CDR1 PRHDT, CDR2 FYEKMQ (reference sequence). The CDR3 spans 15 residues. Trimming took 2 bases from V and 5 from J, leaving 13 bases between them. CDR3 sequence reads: CASSLRLAANNEQFF. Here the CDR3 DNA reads TGTGCCAGCAGCTTAAGGTTAGCAGCGAACAATGAGCAGTTCTTC.

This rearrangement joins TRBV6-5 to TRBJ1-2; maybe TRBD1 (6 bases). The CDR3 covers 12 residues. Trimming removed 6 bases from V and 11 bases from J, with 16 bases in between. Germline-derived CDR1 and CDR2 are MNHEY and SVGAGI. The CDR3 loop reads CASSRGKGGYTF. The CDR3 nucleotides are TGTGCCAGCAGCCGGGGGAAGGGGGGGTACACCTTC.

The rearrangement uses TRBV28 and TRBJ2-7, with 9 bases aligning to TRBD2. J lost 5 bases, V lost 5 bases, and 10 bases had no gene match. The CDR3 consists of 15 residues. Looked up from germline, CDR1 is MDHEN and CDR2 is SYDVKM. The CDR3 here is CASSGLGGRADEQYF. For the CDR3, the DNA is TGTGCCAGCAGTGGTCTTGGCGGGAGGGCCGACGAGCAGTACTTC.

The CDR3 coding sequence is TGTGCCAGCAGTCCTCAACAGGGGCCTTACGAGCAGTACTTC. It codes for CASSPQQGPYEQYF. J is TRBJ2-7 and V is TRBV6-1; TRBD1 aligns across 7 bases. After removal of 5 bases from V and 4 bases from J, the junction contained 8 bases not matched to a gene. The CDR3 length is 14 residues. Germline CDR1 and CDR2: MNHNS and SASEGT.

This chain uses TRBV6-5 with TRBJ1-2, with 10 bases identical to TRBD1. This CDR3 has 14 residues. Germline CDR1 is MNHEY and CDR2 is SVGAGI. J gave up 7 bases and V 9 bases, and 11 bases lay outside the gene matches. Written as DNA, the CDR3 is TGTGCCAGTACTAGGACAGGGGGAATGAGTGGCTACACCTTC. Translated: CASTRTGGMSGYTF.

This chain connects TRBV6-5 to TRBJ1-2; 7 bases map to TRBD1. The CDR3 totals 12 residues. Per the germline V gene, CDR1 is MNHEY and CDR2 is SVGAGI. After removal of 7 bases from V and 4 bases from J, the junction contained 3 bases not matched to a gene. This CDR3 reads CASKGQTYGYTF. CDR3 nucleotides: TGTGCCAGCAAGGGACAGACCTATGGCTACACCTTC.

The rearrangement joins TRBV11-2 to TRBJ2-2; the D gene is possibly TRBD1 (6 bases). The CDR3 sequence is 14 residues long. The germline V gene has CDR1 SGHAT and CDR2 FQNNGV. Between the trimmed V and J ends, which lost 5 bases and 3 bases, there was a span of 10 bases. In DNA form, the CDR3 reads TGTGCCAGCAGCGACAGGTTGGACACCGGGGAGCTGTTTTTT. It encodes CASSDRLDTGELFF.

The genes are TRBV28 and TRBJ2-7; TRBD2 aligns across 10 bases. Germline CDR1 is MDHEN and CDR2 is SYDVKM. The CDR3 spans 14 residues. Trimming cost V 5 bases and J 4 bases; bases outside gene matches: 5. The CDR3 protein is CASSTGLAAYEQYF. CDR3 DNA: TGTGCCAGCAGTACAGGACTAGCGGCTTACGAGCAGTACTTC.

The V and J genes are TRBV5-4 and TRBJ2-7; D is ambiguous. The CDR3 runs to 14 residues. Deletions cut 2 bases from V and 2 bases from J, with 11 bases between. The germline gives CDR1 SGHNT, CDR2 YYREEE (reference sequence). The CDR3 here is CASSFNRETYEQYF. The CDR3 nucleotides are TGTGCCAGCAGCTTCAACAGAGAGACCTACGAGCAGTACTTC.

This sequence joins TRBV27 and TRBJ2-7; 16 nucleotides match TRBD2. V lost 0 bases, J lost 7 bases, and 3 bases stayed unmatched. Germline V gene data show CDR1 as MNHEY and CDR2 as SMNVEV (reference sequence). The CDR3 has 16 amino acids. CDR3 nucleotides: TGTGCCAGCAGTTTATCGGGACTAGCGGGAGGGTCGGAGCAGTACTTC. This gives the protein CASSLSGLAGGSEQYF.

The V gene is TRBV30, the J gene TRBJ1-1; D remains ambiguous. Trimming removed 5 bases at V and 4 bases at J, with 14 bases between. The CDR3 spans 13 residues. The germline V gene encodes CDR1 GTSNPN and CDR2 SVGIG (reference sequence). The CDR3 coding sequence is TGTGCCTGGGCTTACGTAGTTAGCACTGAAGCTTTCTTT. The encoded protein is CAWAYVVSTEAFF. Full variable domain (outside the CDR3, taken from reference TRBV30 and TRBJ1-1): SQTIHQWPATLVQPVGSPLSLECTVEGTSNPNLYWYRQAAGRGLQLLFYSVGIGQISSEVPQNLSASRPQDRQFILSSKKLLLSDSGFYLCAWAYVVSTEAFFGQGTRLTVV.

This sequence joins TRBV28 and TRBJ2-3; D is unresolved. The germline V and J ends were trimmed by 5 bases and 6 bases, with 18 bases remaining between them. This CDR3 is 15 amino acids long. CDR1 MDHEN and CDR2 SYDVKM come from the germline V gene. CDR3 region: CASSDEWAVADTQYF. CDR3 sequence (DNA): TGTGCCAGCAGTGACGAGTGGGCCGTGGCTGATACGCAGTATTTT.

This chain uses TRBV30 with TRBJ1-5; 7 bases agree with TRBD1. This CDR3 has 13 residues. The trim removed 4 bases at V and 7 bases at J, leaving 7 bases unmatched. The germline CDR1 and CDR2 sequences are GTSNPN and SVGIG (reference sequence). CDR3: CAWNDRENQPQHF. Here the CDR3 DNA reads TGTGCCTGGAATGACAGGGAAAACCAGCCCCAGCATTTT.